The T cell receptor (beta chain) described here comes from a study of blood T cell repertoires in COVID-19. Study-wide context: The study drew acute and convalescent COVID-19 samples from the United States, Italy and Spain. PBMCs, B-cell-depleted T cells, or T cells were the source of the cDNA or gDNA that made up the material.

Methods used by the authors: Cell counts per sample came from amplifying reference gene primers. Libraries were prepared by immunoSEQ multiplex PCR; TCRdb keeps only in-frame clonotypes and omits some of them. The D gene and trimming were derived from the DNA, and the V and J assignments and clone size from that table. The profile shows about 110,000 clones, around 90% of them singletons. This CDR3 spans 16 amino acids. The V gene lost 6 bases and the J gene lost 0 bases, with 16 bases spanning the gap. Germline assignment: CDR1 SEHNR and CDR2 FQNEAQ (reference sequence). This sequence originates from a woman aged 45 to 65 with acute or convalescent COVID-19. Sequenced input: peripheral blood. The chain has TRBV7-9 and TRBJ2-3; D might be TRBD2 (6 bases). The CDR3 protein is CASSRLRGLSTDTQYF. The CDR3 DNA is TGTGCCAGCAGTCGCCTGCGGGGACTGAGCACAGATACGCAGTATTTT.